Sequencing of this T cell receptor beta chain was carried out in a study of regulatory T cells in long-lasting Graves disease. Noted time point: newly diagnosed GD, antithyroid drugs for less than 3 months. RNA from PBMCs was the source of the TCR library. iRepertoire HTBI primers and Arm-PCR of CDR3 regions built TCR beta libraries. TCRdb re-analysed the multiplex PCR reads in MiXCR, keeping a single row per CDR3 protein. The data hold around 320,000 distinct CDR3 sequences, with 16% observed a single time. This CDR3 region has 13 residues. The germline CDR1 and CDR2 sequences are SGHDT and YYEEEE. Trimming shortened V by 2 bases and J by 8 bases, and 12 bases separated the two germline ends. The same sample was also studied in work on T cells in Graves' hyperthyroidism and ophthalmopathy. From that report: The majority of expanded thyroid clonotypes above 0.001 also appeared in blood.

The source material was peripheral blood mononuclear cells (PBMCs), sampled at new diagnosis, from a patient treated with antithyroid drugs. This TCR derives from a man in his forties with Graves disease. The chain joins TRBV5-6 to TRBJ2-3; D unclear. This chain's CDR3 is CASSLGSSPTQYF. The CDR3 DNA follows: TGTGCCAGCAGCTTAGGATCTTCACCTACGCAGTATTTT.